This is a list of T cell receptor beta chains from one sample in a study of blood T cell repertoires in COVID-19. Repertoires were generated with immunoSEQ multiplex PCR, while TCRdb's copy carries only in-frame clones and drops some. Of over 250,000 clones listed, 80% to 90% are singletons. The sample consisted of peripheral blood. All receptors derive from a woman aged 45-65 years who had recovered from COVID-19. Each CDR3 is given with its conserved first and last residue. A D gene is named only where the DNA matches it firmly. Size is stated for part of the rows, as once, few or many counts, or as a class when the clone is expanded.

size: -; V: TRBV5-1; J: TRBJ2-1; D: TRBD1; CDR3: CASTPGTGNYNEQFF; DNA: TGCGCCAGCACTCCCGGGACAGGGAACTACAATGAGCAGTTCTTC
size: -; V: TRBV7-9; J: TRBJ2-1; D: -; CDR3: CASSRAGGEFYNEQFF; DNA: TGTGCCAGCAGCCGGGCGGGCGGGGAGTTCTACAATGAGCAGTTCTTC
size: once; V: TRBV5-5; J: TRBJ1-4; D: TRBD1; CDR3: CASSGGVGQGNEKLFF; DNA: TGTGCCAGCAGCGGTGGGGTGGGACAGGGGAATGAAAAACTGTTTTTT
size: -; V: TRBV12-3/TRBV12-4; J: TRBJ2-2; D: -; CDR3: CASSHRAAGELFF; DNA: TGTGCCAGCAGCCACAGGGCGGCCGGGGAGCTGTTTTTT
size: -; V: TRBV3-1/TRBV3-2; J: TRBJ2-7; D: TRBD1; CDR3: CASSYHRDSPNEQYF; DNA: TGTGCCAGCAGCTACCACCGGGACAGTCCCAACGAGCAGTACTTC
size: -; V: TRBV6-5; J: TRBJ1-1; D: -; CDR3: CASSYGRGLSTEAFF; DNA: TGTGCCAGCAGTTACGGGCGGGGGCTGTCCACTGAAGCTTTCTTT
size: -; V: TRBV7-2; J: TRBJ2-1; D: TRBD1; CDR3: CASSTEAGQGALQFF; DNA: TGTGCCAGCAGCACCGAAGCCGGACAGGGGGCCCTCCAGTTCTTC
size: -; V: TRBV9; J: TRBJ1-6; D: -; CDR3: CASRGSRAESPLHF; DNA: TGTGCCAGCCGGGGGAGCAGGGCAGAATCACCCCTCCACTTT
size: -; V: TRBV5-6; J: TRBJ1-2; D: -; CDR3: CASGQQDLYGYTF; DNA: TGTGCCAGCGGACAACAGGACCTCTATGGCTACACCTTC
size: -; V: TRBV2; J: TRBJ1-2; D: TRBD1; CDR3: CASRWTGGGYTF; DNA: TGTGCCAGCAGATGGACAGGCGGCGGCTACACCTTC
size: -; V: TRBV11-2; J: TRBJ1-4; D: TRBD1; CDR3: CASSFWGTGGEKLFF; DNA: TGTGCCAGCAGCTTTTGGGGGACAGGTGGGGAAAAACTGTTTTTT
size: -; V: TRBV7-2; J: TRBJ2-5; D: TRBD2; CDR3: CASSLRSSGAGTQYF; DNA: TGTGCCAGCAGCTTAAGGTCTAGCGGGGCAGGGACCCAGTACTTC
size: -; V: TRBV4-1; J: TRBJ2-3; D: -; CDR3: CASSQGNSLAADTQYF; DNA: TGCGCCAGCAGCCAAGGGAATAGCCTCGCTGCAGATACGCAGTATTTT
size: -; V: TRBV2; J: TRBJ2-6; D: -; CDR3: CASSEKGNSGANVLTF; DNA: TGTGCCAGCAGTGAGAAGGGGAACTCTGGGGCCAACGTCCTGACTTTC
size: once; V: TRBV6-5; J: TRBJ1-2; D: -; CDR3: CASSPGNYGYTF; DNA: TGTGCCAGCAGTCCAGGGAACTATGGCTACACCTTC
size: -; V: TRBV4-3; J: TRBJ2-3; D: -; CDR3: CASSQDLGVGTDTQYF; DNA: TGCGCCAGCAGCCAAGACTTAGGGGTCGGCACAGATACGCAGTATTTT
size: -; V: TRBV4-3; J: TRBJ2-5; D: TRBD1; CDR3: CASSQAPTGVGETQYF; DNA: TGCGCCAGCAGCCAAGCCCCGACAGGGGTCGGAGAGACCCAGTACTTC
size: -; V: TRBV20-1; J: TRBJ2-1; D: -; CDR3: CSARVGGEQFF; DNA: TGCAGTGCTAGAGTCGGAGGTGAGCAGTTCTTC
size: -; V: TRBV29-1; J: TRBJ1-2; D: -; CDR3: CSVWGQDSANYGYTF; DNA: TGCAGCGTGTGGGGGCAGGACAGCGCTAACTATGGCTACACCTTC
size: -; V: TRBV24-1; J: TRBJ2-4; D: -; CDR3: CATSEFDRRNIQYF; DNA: TGTGCCACCAGTGAATTTGACAGAAGAAACATTCAGTACTTC
size: -; V: TRBV3-1/TRBV3-2; J: TRBJ2-7; D: TRBD1; CDR3: CASSQDSPRRGWGYVYEQYF; DNA: TGTGCCAGCAGCCAAGATAGCCCCCGCAGGGGGTGGGGATATGTCTACGAGCAGTACTTC
size: -; V: TRBV4-1; J: TRBJ2-7; D: -; CDR3: CASSQVGAREQYF; DNA: TGCGCCAGCAGCCAAGTTGGGGCTAGGGAGCAGTACTTC
size: once; V: TRBV7-9; J: TRBJ2-7; D: TRBD1; CDR3: CASSIPGQGGSEQYF; DNA: TGTGCCAGCAGCATTCCGGGACAGGGAGGTAGCGAGCAGTACTTC
size: -; V: TRBV19; J: TRBJ2-1; D: -; CDR3: CASSLWETRGINEQFF; DNA: TGTGCCAGTAGCCTTTGGGAGACTAGGGGAATCAATGAGCAGTTCTTC
size: -; V: TRBV29-1; J: TRBJ2-4; D: -; CDR3: CSVAPWSEEGDIQYF; DNA: TGCAGCGTCGCTCCCTGGTCTGAGGAGGGAGACATTCAGTACTTC
size: -; V: TRBV18; J: TRBJ1-2; D: TRBD1; CDR3: CASSPPDRSHYGYTF; DNA: TGTGCCAGCTCACCACCGGACAGGAGCCACTATGGCTACACCTTC
size: -; V: TRBV12-3/TRBV12-4; J: TRBJ1-2; D: TRBD1; CDR3: CASNTGAGGYTF; DNA: TGTGCCAGCAACACAGGGGCCGGTGGCTACACCTTC
size: few; V: TRBV4-3; J: TRBJ2-7; D: TRBD1; CDR3: CASSQDYRGPYEQYF; DNA: TGCGCCAGCAGCCAAGATTACAGGGGTCCCTACGAGCAGTACTTC
size: -; V: TRBV12-3/TRBV12-4; J: TRBJ1-4; D: TRBD1; CDR3: CASRQGEKLFF; DNA: TGTGCCAGCCGACAGGGCGAAAAACTGTTTTTT
size: -; V: TRBV4-3; J: TRBJ2-7; D: -; CDR3: CASSQGLGRPYEQYF; DNA: TGCGCCAGCAGCCAAGGACTTGGGAGGCCCTACGAGCAGTACTTC
size: -; V: TRBV19; J: TRBJ2-1; D: TRBD2; CDR3: CASSMESGRGNEQFF; DNA: TGTGCCAGTAGTATGGAAAGCGGGAGGGGCAATGAGCAGTTCTTC
size: -; V: TRBV18; J: TRBJ2-7; D: TRBD1; CDR3: CASSPGAGQGASYEQYF; DNA: TGTGCCAGCTCACCAGGCGCTGGGCAGGGGGCCTCCTACGAGCAGTACTTC
size: -; V: TRBV18; J: TRBJ1-5; D: -; CDR3: CASSRLRGANQPQHF; DNA: TGTGCCAGCTCACGCCTCCGGGGGGCGAATCAGCCCCAGCATTTT
size: -; V: TRBV14; J: TRBJ2-3; D: -; CDR3: CASSSYRPTDTQYF; DNA: TGTGCCAGCAGCTCTTACAGACCCACAGATACGCAGTATTTT
size: -; V: TRBV2; J: TRBJ2-5; D: -; CDR3: CAYSSRATSQETQYF; DNA: TGTGCCTACAGTTCCAGGGCGACTTCCCAAGAGACCCAGTACTTC
size: -; V: TRBV19; J: TRBJ1-2; D: -; CDR3: CASSRGSGYTF; DNA: TGTGCCAGTAGTCGAGGGAGTGGCTACACCTTC
size: -; V: TRBV3-1/TRBV3-2; J: TRBJ2-2; D: TRBD2; CDR3: CASSQDLAGGNVGELFF; DNA: TGTGCCAGCAGCCAAGACCTAGCGGGGGGGAATGTCGGGGAGCTGTTTTTT
size: -; V: TRBV2; J: TRBJ2-2; D: TRBD1; CDR3: CASKTGQGNTGELFF; DNA: TGTGCCAGCAAGACTGGACAGGGGAACACCGGGGAGCTGTTTTTT
size: -; V: TRBV30; J: TRBJ1-6; D: -; CDR3: CAWSRGKNSPLHF; DNA: TGTGCCTGGAGTAGGGGGAAAAATTCACCCCTCCACTTT
size: -; V: TRBV4-2; J: TRBJ2-3; D: -; CDR3: CASSQDLAVFTDTQYF; DNA: TGTGCCAGCAGCCAAGACTTAGCGGTCTTCACAGATACGCAGTATTTT
size: -; V: TRBV4-2; J: TRBJ2-7; D: -; CDR3: CASSGSVPYEQYF; DNA: TGTGCCAGCAGCGGGAGTGTTCCCTACGAGCAGTACTTC